The 20 T cell receptor beta chains below were found in one sample sequenced in a study of human T cells and chemical hapten exposure. TCRdb called the RACE reads again in MiXCR, with one record for every CDR3 protein. Of about 160,000 distinct CDR3 sequences listed, around 30% are singletons. Time point described: patch test 3, about 24 weeks after DPC sensitization. Treatment here: therapeutic diphenylcyclopropenone sensitization with weekly scalp DPC. The sample consisted of whole blood, taken in connection with sensitization to the hapten diphenylcyclopropenone (DPC). These receptors were obtained from a woman under 30 with alopecia areata. Some clones in this sample may be carry-over from other donors' samples.

The J gene is TRBJ2-3, the V gene TRBV4-1; D remains unclear. Germline lookup yields CDR1 MGHRA and CDR2 YSYEKL. The CDR3 is 13 residues long. Trimming removed 2 bases from V and 2 bases from J, with 5 bases in between. As DNA, the CDR3 is TGCGCCAGCAGCCAACTCGACACAGATACGCAGTATTTT. Translating gives CASSQLDTDTQYF.

This clonotype was seen a few times. The chain combines TRBV10-2 with TRBJ2-7; tentatively, D is TRBD2 (6 bases). V was clipped by 8 bases and J by 7 bases, with 6 bases between them. The CDR3 extends over 9 amino acids. Germline V lookup: CDR1 WSHSY, CDR2 SAAADI. CDR3 residues: CASGGEQYF. The CDR3 DNA sequence: TGCGCCAGCGGGGGGGAGCAGTACTTC.

In this sample, this clonotype turned up a few times. The V call is TRBV5-1, the J call TRBJ1-1; possible D gene TRBD1, 5 bases. V dropped 4 bases and J dropped 1 base, with 8 bases sitting between them. The CDR3 runs to 13 residues. Germline V gene data show CDR1 as SGHRS and CDR2 as YFSETQ. In DNA form, the CDR3 reads TGCGCCAGCAGCGTGGACAAGAACACTGAAGCTTTCTTT. This encodes CASSVDKNTEAFF.

Only a few counts were recorded for this clonotype. The chain uses TRBV4-3 and TRBJ2-7, with unresolved D. The V end was cut by 0 bases, the J end by 9 bases, with 15 bases between. This CDR3 is built from 14 residues. Germline loops: CDR1 LGHNA, CDR2 YSLEER. CDR3 sequence reads: CASSQDDLGGGQYF. CDR3 DNA: TGCGCCAGCAGCCAAGATGATCTAGGCGGCGGGCAGTACTTC.

The chain employs TRBV6-5 and TRBJ2-5; D unresolved. The CDR3 length is 12 residues. V lost 3 bases to trimming and J lost 11 bases, with 13 bases between them. CDR1 is MNHEY and CDR2 is SVGAGI in the germline V gene. In DNA form, the CDR3 reads TGTGCCAGCAGTTATTCCAGTTCTCAGCAGTACTTC. It specifies CASSYSSSQQYF.

This clonotype was counted between two and nine times. The gene calls are TRBV5-1 and TRBJ1-6; 9 bases fit TRBD1. With 4 bases clipped from V and 7 bases from J, the junction kept 6 bases outside the gene matches. CDR1 and CDR2 (germline): SGHRS, YFSETQ. The CDR3 is 15 residues long. CDR3 amino acids: CASSKQGAQNSPLHF. The CDR3, as DNA: TGCGCCAGCAGCAAACAGGGGGCGCAAAATTCACCCCTCCACTTT. Full variable domain (rest looked up from reference TRBV5-1 and TRBJ1-6): KAGVTQTPRYLIKTRGQQVTLSCSPISGHRSVSWYQQTPGQGLQFLFEYFSETQRNKGNFPGRFSGRQFSNSRSEMNVSTLELGDSALYLCASSKQGAQNSPLHFGNGTRLTVT.

V usage is TRBV19 and J usage is TRBJ2-7; D perhaps matches TRBD2 (5 bases). Trimming took off 0 bases at V and 3 bases at J, with 12 bases between the two ends. Germline V gene data show CDR1 as LNHDA and CDR2 as SQIVND (reference sequence). The CDR3 has 15 residues. The CDR3 DNA sequence: TGTGCCAGTAGTATAGACGCGGGCCGAAACTACGAGCAGTACTTC. Its translation is CASSIDAGRNYEQYF. Based on the CDR3 plus reference TRBV19 and TRBJ2-7, the full variable domain is DGGITQSPKYLFRKEGQNVTLSCEQNLNHDAMYWYRQDPGQGLRLIYYSQIVNDFQKGDIAEGYSVSREKKESFPLTVTSAQKNPTAFYLCASSIDAGRNYEQYFGPGTRLTVT.

This clonotype came up a few times. The chain uses TRBV25-1 and TRBJ1-1; the D is unclear. Germline lookup yields CDR1 MGHDK and CDR2 SYGVNS. The V end was cut by 3 bases, the J end by 6 bases, with 8 bases between. The CDR3 contains 12 residues. Here the CDR3 reads CASSDRRAEAFF. The CDR3 nucleotides are TGTGCCAGCAGTGACCGACGCGCTGAAGCTTTCTTT.

This clonotype was seen a few times. CDR3 in DNA: TGTGCCAGCAGCGCGCAGGGATATCAGCCCCAGCATTTT. As protein: CASSAQGYQPQHF. This chain links TRBV2 with TRBJ1-5, with TRBD1 as a possible D gene (5 bases). The V gene's germline CDR1 is SNHLY and CDR2 FYNNEI. CDR3 size: 13 residues. Trimming left V 6 bases short and J 5 bases short, with 11 bases between.

J is TRBJ2-3 and V is TRBV4-1, with 7 bases aligning to TRBD2. This CDR3 spans 17 amino acids. Germline lookup yields CDR1 MGHRA and CDR2 YSYEKL. J was trimmed by 2 bases and V by 0 bases; bases with no gene match: 8. This CDR3 reads CASSQENRGSNTDTQYF. For the CDR3, the DNA is TGCGCCAGCAGCCAAGAAAATCGCGGGAGTAACACAGATACGCAGTATTTT.

J is TRBJ1-5 and V is TRBV20-1; 9 nucleotides agree with TRBD1. The CDR3 is 15 residues long. Germline CDR1 is DFQATT and CDR2 is SNEGSKA (reference sequence). After removal of 0 bases from V and 7 bases from J, the junction contained 7 bases not matched to a gene. The CDR3 nucleotides are TGCAGTGCTAGAGACGGGACAGGGTCGAAACAGCCCCAGCATTTT. This encodes CSARDGTGSKQPQHF.

This clonotype was counted only a few times. V and J are TRBV4-1 and TRBJ1-1; D is undetermined. The V gene's germline CDR1 is MGHRA and CDR2 YSYEKL. This CDR3 has 12 residues. V dropped 1 base and J dropped 7 bases, with 7 bases sitting between them. The chain's CDR3 is CASSQVFGEAFF. For the CDR3, the DNA is TGCGCCAGCAGCCAAGTCTTCGGTGAAGCTTTCTTT.

The rearrangement uses TRBV10-3 and TRBJ2-3; D is perhaps TRBD2 (6 bases). Germline V CDR1 and CDR2: ENHRY, SYGVKD. The length of the CDR3 is 14 residues. Trimming shortened V by 3 bases and J by 2 bases, and 9 bases separated the two germline ends. The CDR3 DNA reads as TGTGCCATCAGTGACAGGACTATCACAGATACGCAGTATTTT. It translates to CAISDRTITDTQYF.

This chain uses TRBV2 with TRBJ2-1; 14 bases line up with TRBD2. The CDR3 extends over 18 amino acids. V lost 4 bases to trimming and J lost 2 bases; unmatched junction nucleotides: 7. CDR1 is SNHLY, CDR2 FYNNEI, per germline. CDR3 DNA: TGTGCCAGCAGTGTGAGCCGACTAGCGGGAGGGCCCTACAATGAGCAGTTCTTC. This sequence encodes CASSVSRLAGGPYNEQFF.

This chain links TRBV30 with TRBJ1-2, with no clear D. Germline values: CDR1 GTSNPN, CDR2 SVGIG (reference sequence). Deletions cut 1 base from V and 2 bases from J, with 5 bases between. The length of the CDR3 is 12 residues. CDR3 nucleotides: TGTGCCTGGAGTGGAAACAACTATGGCTACACCTTC. It codes for CAWSGNNYGYTF.

A few counts support this clonotype. The genes are TRBV4-1 and TRBJ2-1; D remains ambiguous. Trimming cost V 0 bases and J 4 bases, with 7 bases left between them. Per germline, CDR1 MGHRA and CDR2 YSYEKL. There are 14 residues in the CDR3. Here the CDR3 reads CASSQDPAYNEQFF. CDR3 DNA sequence: TGCGCCAGCAGCCAAGATCCAGCGTACAATGAGCAGTTCTTC.

This sequence joins TRBV6-4 and TRBJ2-1; 8 positions match TRBD2. The germline V gene has CDR1 MRHNA and CDR2 SNTAGT. This CDR3 spans 15 amino acids. V trimming: 2 bases; J trimming: 6 bases; junction bases outside the gene matches: 6. The CDR3 nucleotides are TGTGCCAGCAGTGACAGCGGGAGAGGAGGCAATGAGCAGTTCTTC. Translated, it gives CASSDSGRGGNEQFF.

This clonotype was observed at least ten times. The genes are TRBV29-1 and TRBJ1-2; D remains ambiguous. With 4 bases removed from V and 4 bases from J, the gap between germline ends came to 7 bases. The germline gives CDR1 SQVTM, CDR2 ANQGSEA. The length of the CDR3 is 11 residues. The CDR3 reads CSVGTGYGYTF. The CDR3 nucleotides are TGCAGCGTTGGGACGGGCTATGGCTACACCTTC.

The chain combines TRBV4-3 with TRBJ2-1, with 12 nucleotides matching TRBD2. V was clipped by 1 base and J by 4 bases; unmatched bases: 8. This CDR3 comprises 18 residues. Germline-derived CDR1 and CDR2 are LGHNA and YSLEER. CDR3 coding DNA: TGCGCCAGCAGCCAAGTCCCTGGACTAGCGGGGACTTACAATGAGCAGTTCTTC. Amino acids: CASSQVPGLAGTYNEQFF.

This clonotype came up many times. J is TRBJ2-3 and V is TRBV6-4; D unresolved. CDR3 size: 13 residues. Trimming pared 0 bases from V and 4 bases from J, leaving 5 bases between. The germline gives CDR1 MRHNA, CDR2 SNTAGT. The CDR3 is CASSDSGSDTQYF. The CDR3 bases are TGTGCCAGCAGTGACTCGGGCTCAGATACGCAGTATTTT.